This T cell receptor (beta chain) was sequenced during a study of cytomegalovirus exposure and HLA in healthy donors. Primers included in the PCR were 60 Vbeta and 13 Jbeta primers. Original processing notes: Unique TCR beta chains numbered about 80 million in a later analysis, with about 9.9 million shared. Assay: immunoSEQ multiplex PCR; the TCRdb copy retains only in-frame clones and omits some. That table is the source of V, J and clone size, and D and trimming were worked out from the DNA. The table lists 90,000 to 140,000 clones, 83% of them singletons, with 5% to 6.5% in the top ten. V gave up 7 bases and J gave up 3 bases; unmatched junction bases: 10. Germline values: CDR1 MNHNS, CDR2 SASEGT. The CDR3 loop spans 15 amino acids.

The chain recombines TRBV6-1 with TRBJ2-7; TRBD1 matches at 9 bases. Sequencing was done on a sample of PBMCs. This TCR derives from a man younger than 35 in good health and CMV-seronegative. CDR3 DNA sequence: TGTGCCAGCACCCCGGGACAGGGCTTCATCTACGAGCAGTACTTC. Its protein is CASTPGQGFIYEQYF.